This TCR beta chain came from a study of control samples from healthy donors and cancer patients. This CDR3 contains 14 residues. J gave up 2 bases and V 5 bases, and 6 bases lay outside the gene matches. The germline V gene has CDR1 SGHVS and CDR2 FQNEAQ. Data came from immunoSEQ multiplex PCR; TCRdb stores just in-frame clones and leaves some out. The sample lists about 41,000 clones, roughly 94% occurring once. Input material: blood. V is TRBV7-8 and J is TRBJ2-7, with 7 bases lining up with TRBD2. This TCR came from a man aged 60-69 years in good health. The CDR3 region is CASSRLAGTYEQYF. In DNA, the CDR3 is TGTGCCAGCAGCCGACTAGCCGGCACCTACGAGCAGTACTTC. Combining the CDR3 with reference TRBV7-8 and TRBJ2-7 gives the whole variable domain GAGVSQSPRYKVAKRGQDVALRCDPISGHVSLFWYQQALGQGPEFLTYFQNEAQLDKSGLPSDRFFAERPEGSVSTLKIQRTQQEDSAVYLCASSRLAGTYEQYFGPGTRLTVT.